This entry lists 29 T cell receptor beta chains sequenced from one sample in a study of T cells in women clearing cervical HPV infection (dated by TCRdb to about 2018). The library was built by means of the immunoSEQ multiplex PCR assay. Held by TCRdb, this immuneACCESS table contains in-frame sequences only and omits some clones. Under half of the omission traces to an unresolved V gene where checked; the cause of the rest is unknown. In this sample's table one finds 35,000 to 45,000 clones. Under 7% of the sample goes to the ten largest clones. The sample comprised blood buffy coat. Receptors were obtained from a woman between 18 and 75 years old with a cervical HPV16 infection that either progressed to CIN3+ or cleared (not recorded which).

A remark on this clone: The read halts 3 residues ahead of the CDR3 end, with the missing end drawn from the germline J gene. The J gene is TRBJ2-7, the V gene TRBV18, with 7 bases identical to TRBD2. Germline trimming cut 4 bases from V and 0 bases from J; bases unmatched to any gene: 6. The germline CDR1 and CDR2 sequences are KGHSH and LQKENI. This CDR3 is 15 amino acids long. The CDR3 is CASSQAGPPSYEQYF. CDR3 bases read: TGTGCCAGCTCACAAGCGGGACCTCCCTCCTACGAG.

Notes on this clone: The read is 3 residues too short to cover the CDR3 end, so that end is filled in from the germline J gene. This rearrangement joins TRBV7-3 to TRBJ2-2; D possibly corresponds to TRBD1 (6 bases). Germline V gene data show CDR1 as SGHTA and CDR2 as FQGTGA. The CDR3 loop spans 17 amino acids. V was shortened by 3 bases and J by 5 bases, with 19 bases between the two germline ends. The CDR3 sequence: CASSLSMGAARTGELFF. The CDR3 bases that were read are TGTGCCAGCAGCTTGAGTATGGGGGCTGCTCGAACCGGGGAG. The entire variable domain, with the rest obtained from reference TRBV7-3 and TRBJ2-2, is as follows: GAGVSQTPSNKVTEKGKYVELRCDPISGHTALYWYRQSLGQGPEFLIYFQGTGAADDSGLPNDRFFAVRPEGSVSTLKIQRTERGDSAVYLCASSLSMGAARTGELFFGEGSRLTVL.

Details on this clone: The observed sequence ends 3 residues before the CDR3 terminus, with the missing tail filled in from the germline J gene. This chain links TRBV20-1 with TRBJ2-7, with 9 positions matching TRBD1. The CDR3 contains 14 residues. Germline loops: CDR1 DFQATT, CDR2 SNEGSKA (reference sequence). Trimming cost V 5 bases and J 2 bases; bases outside gene matches: 7. The sequenced part of the CDR3 DNA is TGCAGTGCTGCCCGACAGGGGGTGGCCTACGAG. It encodes CSAARQGVAYE. Given in full, the CDR3 is CSAARQGVAYEQYF.

Notes on this clone: The read ends 3 residues early relative to the CDR3; the germline J gene fills the gap. The chain carries TRBV28 and TRBJ1-2; possibly TRBD1 for D (5 bases). The CDR3 sequence is 14 residues long. Deletions cut 7 bases from V and 1 base from J, with 13 bases between. CDR1 is MDHEN and CDR2 is SYDVKM in the germline V gene. Here the CDR3 reads CASTQKRGNYGYTF. CDR3 DNA, as far as it was read: TGTGCCAGCACCCAGAAGAGGGGTAACTATGGC.

In regard to this clone: The read is 3 residues too short to cover the CDR3 end, so that end is filled in from the germline J gene. V gene TRBV19 combines with J gene TRBJ2-1; 8 nucleotides line up with TRBD2. The germline gives CDR1 LNHDA, CDR2 SQIVND (reference sequence). The V gene end was trimmed by 7 bases and the J gene end by 0 bases; junction bases not matched to a gene: 5. The CDR3 runs 15 residues. The sequenced part of the CDR3 DNA is TGTGCCAGTACCTTAGCGGGGAGCTCCTACAATGAG. It specifies CASTLAGSSYNE. The whole CDR3 protein is CASTLAGSSYNEQFF.

A remark on this clone: One junction end disagrees with the germline gene, perhaps due to a read error. The CDR3 bases that were read are TGTGCTAGCAGCCCACGGGACAGGGCAGATGAG. Its translation: CASSPRDRADE. The full CDR3 reads CASSPRDRADEQFF. The chain joins TRBV7-7 to TRBJ2-1; 9 bases are shared with TRBD1. The observed sequence ends 3 residues before the CDR3 terminus, with the missing tail filled in from the germline J gene. This CDR3 contains 14 residues. From germline, CDR1 is SSHAT and CDR2 FNYEAQ (reference sequence).

Notes on this clone: The sequence runs out 3 residues before the end of the CDR3; the remainder is reconstructed from the germline J gene. V and J are TRBV19 and TRBJ2-1, with 9 bases identical to TRBD2. V shed 3 bases, J shed 1 base, and the junction held 4 bases outside the gene matches. CDR1 and CDR2 from the germline V gene are LNHDA and SQIVND (reference sequence). This CDR3 has 16 residues. The sequenced part of the CDR3 DNA is TGTGCCAGTAGTATCCTAAGCGGGGGGTCCTACAATGAG. Protein sequence: CASSILSGGSYNE. The full-length CDR3 reads as CASSILSGGSYNEQFF. The whole variable domain, remainder taken from reference TRBV19 and TRBJ2-1, is DGGITQSPKYLFRKEGQNVTLSCEQNLNHDAMYWYRQDPGQGLRLIYYSQIVNDFQKGDIAEGYSVSREKKESFPLTVTSAQKNPTAFYLCASSILSGGSYNEQFFGPGTRLTVL.

A note on this clone: With the read ending 3 residues before the CDR3 end, the germline J gene is used to fill in that end. The chain couples TRBV29-1 to TRBJ2-7, with a weak D call TRBD1 (6 bases). This CDR3 spans 15 amino acids. Deletions cut 7 bases from V and 2 bases from J, with 21 bases between. Germline loops: CDR1 SQVTM, CDR2 ANQGSEA. The CDR3 sequence: CSAKTGTTAAYEQYF. The part of the CDR3 DNA that was read is TGCAGCGCTAAAACCGGGACAACAGCCGCCTACGAG.

A word on this clone: Read sequence stops 3 residues before the CDR3 end, and the germline J gene provides the missing end. J is TRBJ1-6 and V is TRBV4-2; 9 bases align to TRBD1. The CDR3 is 18 residues long. The V gene end was trimmed by 5 bases and the J gene end by 2 bases; junction bases not matched to a gene: 10. Germline CDR1 is LGHNA and CDR2 is YNFKEQ. CDR3 DNA (partial): TGTGCCAGCAGCGAAGGGCGGGACAGGGTACCCTATAATTCACCC. Translated, it gives CASSEGRDRVPYNSP. The whole CDR3 sequence reads CASSEGRDRVPYNSPLHF.

On this clone itself: The read ends 3 residues before the CDR3 terminus; that terminus is restored from the germline J gene. The genes are TRBV5-1 and TRBJ2-2; 9 nucleotides match TRBD1. CDR1 is SGHRS and CDR2 is YFSETQ in the germline V gene. The CDR3 has 14 amino acids. The sequenced part of the CDR3 DNA is TGCGCCAGCAGCCCGGACAGGGGAAGTGAAAAG. Its translation is CASSPDRGSEK. The CDR3 in full is CASSPDRGSEKLFF.

As regards this clone: The sequence runs out 3 residues before the end of the CDR3; the remainder is reconstructed from the germline J gene. V is TRBV19 and J is TRBJ2-5; the D gene is possibly TRBD2 (6 bases). Germline V CDR1 and CDR2: LNHDA, SQIVND (reference sequence). The length of the CDR3 is 14 residues. V was shortened by 8 bases and J by 5 bases, with 18 bases between the two germline ends. This CDR3 is CASGFGGSRETQYF. The sequenced part of the CDR3 DNA is TGTGCCAGTGGGTTTGGGGGGTCCAGGGAGACC.

The part of the CDR3 DNA that was read is TGTGCCAGCAGTGACGGGACTAACTCTGGGGCCAACGTC. Residues: CASSDGTNSGANV. The whole CDR3 protein is CASSDGTNSGANVLTF. This chain joins TRBV6-4 and TRBJ2-6; 7 bases agree with TRBD2. The read terminates 3 residues ahead of where the CDR3 ends, so the germline J gene completes it. V lost 2 bases to trimming and J lost 0 bases; unmatched junction nucleotides: 1. There are 16 residues in the CDR3. Germline loops: CDR1 MRHNA, CDR2 SNTAGT.

Concerning this clone: The read halts 3 residues ahead of the CDR3 end, with the missing end drawn from the germline J gene. The V and J genes are TRBV7-9 and TRBJ1-3; a possible D gene is TRBD1 (5 bases). Trimming took 5 bases from V and 6 from J, leaving 14 bases between them. Germline lookup yields CDR1 SEHNR and CDR2 FQNEAQ (reference sequence). CDR3 length: 14 residues. The sequenced CDR3 bases are TGTGCCAGCAGCCAGGGAGGCTGGGAAAACACC. This encodes CASSQGGWENT. The whole CDR3 reads CASSQGGWENTIYF.

With regard to this clone: From the germline J gene comes the end of the CDR3, since the read stops 3 residues before it. This chain links TRBV6-2 or TRBV6-3 with TRBJ2-7; 9 positions match TRBD2. The CDR3 loop spans 15 amino acids. Germline V CDR1 and CDR2: MNHEY, SVGEGT. Unmatched junction bases numbered 8, after V lost 6 bases and J lost 2 bases. The part of the CDR3 DNA that was read is TGTGCCAGCAGGGCTCTAGCGGGAAACCCCTACGAG. Residues: CASRALAGNPYE. The whole CDR3 reads CASRALAGNPYEQYF.

Of note for this clone: The read comes to an end 3 residues before the CDR3 does, leaving the germline J gene to fill in the end. The chain has TRBV7-8 and TRBJ2-7, with TRBD1 matching 7 bases. Germline V gives CDR1 SGHVS, CDR2 FQNEAQ. CDR3 size: 15 residues. V was clipped by 5 bases and J by 0 bases; unmatched bases: 7. The CDR3 is CASSITGTVSYEQYF. The DNA read from the CDR3 is TGTGCCAGCAGCATCACCGGGACAGTCTCCTACGAG.

A word on this clone: The read falls 3 residues short of the CDR3 end, and the missing part is taken from the germline J gene. The chain employs TRBV7-9 and TRBJ2-3, with 8 bases lining up with TRBD2. Looked up from germline, CDR1 is SEHNR and CDR2 is FQNEAQ (reference sequence). The CDR3 runs 14 residues. J gave up 2 bases and V 3 bases, and 1 base lay outside the gene matches. The CDR3 region is CASSFSGNTDTQYF. The CDR3 DNA, read in part, is TGTGCCAGCAGCTTTAGCGGGAACACAGATACG.

In the case of this clone: Its ends do not fully match the called genes, so a read error is possible. With the read ending 3 residues before the CDR3 end, the germline J gene is used to fill in that end. Other DNA sequences of this sample code for an identical CDR3. The J gene is TRBJ1-3, the V gene TRBV7-6, with D possibly TRBD1 on 5 matching bases. The germline gives CDR1 SGHVS, CDR2 FNYEAQ. There are 16 residues in the CDR3. CDR3 bases read: TGTGCCAGCAGTAACCAAGATCCAGGGAACGGAAACACG. Protein: CASSNQDPGNGNT. The CDR3 reads in full as CASSNQDPGNGNTIYF.

As to this clone: The DNA ends 3 residues before the CDR3 does, and the rest of the CDR3 is filled in from the germline J gene. The V gene is TRBV2, the J gene TRBJ1-5; TRBD1 matches at 7 bases. J lost 4 bases, V lost 8 bases, and 8 bases had no gene match. Germline CDR1 SNHLY, CDR2 FYNNEI. The CDR3 length is 14 residues. The chain's CDR3 is CASAAGTENQPQHF. Incomplete CDR3 DNA: TGTGCCAGCGCGGCCGGGACAGAGAATCAGCCC.

As concerns this clone: Read coverage stops 3 residues before the CDR3 terminus; the germline J gene supplies the remainder. The chain employs TRBV7-9 and TRBJ2-7; 7 bases align to TRBD2. Germline CDR1 is SEHNR and CDR2 is FQNEAQ (reference sequence). Unmatched junction bases numbered 7, after V lost 5 bases and J lost 3 bases. The length of the CDR3 is 14 residues. The CDR3 loop reads CASSPGLVDYEQYF. The sequenced part of the CDR3 DNA is TGTGCCAGCAGCCCCGGACTAGTCGACTACGAG.

Concerning this clone itself: Coverage ceases 3 residues before the CDR3 finishes, and the germline J gene fills in the end. V usage is TRBV2 and J usage is TRBJ2-2; D ambiguous. Germline lookup yields CDR1 SNHLY and CDR2 FYNNEI. Between the trimmed V and J ends, which lost 3 bases and 5 bases, there was a span of 10 bases. The CDR3 is 14 residues long. CDR3 sequence reads: CASSDKPRTGELFF. The sequenced CDR3 bases are TGTGCCAGCAGTGATAAGCCTCGGACCGGGGAG.

With respect to this clone: The read is 3 residues too short to cover the CDR3 end, so that end is filled in from the germline J gene. The chain links TRBV5-1 to TRBJ2-7; 7 bases are shared with TRBD1. Germline V lookup: CDR1 SGHRS, CDR2 YFSETQ. J gave up 2 bases and V 2 bases, and 1 base lay outside the gene matches. This CDR3 has 13 amino acids. Incomplete CDR3 DNA: TGCGCCAGCAGCTTTACAGGGGCCTACGAG. The encoded protein is CASSFTGAYE. The whole CDR3 reads CASSFTGAYEQYF.

Concerning this clone itself: The sequenced fragment ends 3 residues before the CDR3 boundary, so the rest is inferred from the germline J gene. V and J are TRBV18 and TRBJ1-5; TRBD1 agrees at 7 bases. Germline values: CDR1 KGHSH, CDR2 LQKENI. CDR3 length equals 14 residues. CDR3 DNA, as far as it was read: TGTGCCAGCTCACCCGGGGAGGGGGCAATTCCC. Protein sequence: CASSPGEGAIP. The whole CDR3 is CASSPGEGAIPQHF.

The DNA read from the CDR3 is TGTGCCAGTAGTATAGATCCAGGGAGCGAGACC. This sequence encodes CASSIDPGSET. The whole CDR3 protein is CASSIDPGSETQYF. V usage is TRBV19 and J usage is TRBJ2-5; D is perhaps TRBD1 or TRBD2 (5 bases each). The read comes to an end 3 residues before the CDR3 does, leaving the germline J gene to fill in the end. The germline V and J ends were trimmed by 0 bases and 5 bases, with 10 bases remaining between them. In germline, CDR1 is LNHDA, CDR2 SQIVND (reference sequence). This CDR3 is built from 14 residues.

With regard to this clone: From the germline J gene comes the end of the CDR3, since the read stops 3 residues before it. The chain carries TRBV20-1 and TRBJ1-2; D is unresolved. Germline CDR1 reads DFQATT; CDR2 reads SNEGSKA (reference sequence). Trimming pared 3 bases from V and 4 bases from J, leaving 12 bases between. The length of the CDR3 is 13 residues. CDR3 region: CSASPPPGYGYTF. The part of the CDR3 DNA that was read is TGCAGTGCTAGTCCCCCTCCAGGCTATGGC.

Notes on this clone: The read comes to an end 3 residues before the CDR3 does, leaving the germline J gene to fill in the end. The chain joins TRBV14 to TRBJ1-5, with D possibly TRBD1 on 5 matching bases. The V gene's germline CDR1 is SGHDN and CDR2 FVKESK. This CDR3 contains 17 residues. Trimming took off 0 bases at V and 2 bases at J, with 14 bases between the two ends. The CDR3 is CASSQERVRAGNQPQHF. The DNA read from the CDR3 is TGTGCCAGCAGCCAAGAAAGGGTCAGGGCCGGCAATCAGCCC. Full variable domain (missing parts from reference TRBV14 and TRBJ1-5): EAGVTQFPSHSVIEKGQTVTLRCDPISGHDNLYWYRRVMGKEIKFLLHFVKESKQDESGMPNNRFLAERTGGTYSTLKVQPAELEDSGVYFCASSQERVRAGNQPQHFGDGTRLSIL.

CDR3 sequence: CASSSPGTRLNDYTF. The sequenced part of the CDR3 DNA is TGTGCCAGCAGCTCCCCTGGGACTAGATTGAATGAC. The chain couples TRBV7-9 to TRBJ1-2; D perhaps matches TRBD1 (5 bases). Sequencing ends 3 residues short of the CDR3 end; the germline J gene provides the rest. CDR1 is SEHNR, CDR2 FQNEAQ, per germline (reference sequence). The CDR3 covers 15 residues.

As to this clone: The CDR3 is cut off 3 residues early in the read; its end comes from the germline J gene. J is TRBJ1-1 and V is TRBV19; D gene uncertain. The CDR3 sequence is 14 residues long. Germline V gene data show CDR1 as LNHDA and CDR2 as SQIVND (reference sequence). Trimming took off 3 bases at V and 0 bases at J, with 8 bases between the two ends. The chain's CDR3 is CASSIGPMNTEAFF. CDR3 DNA (partial): TGTGCCAGTAGTATCGGTCCAATGAACACTGAA.

In the case of this clone: Coverage ceases 3 residues before the CDR3 finishes, and the germline J gene fills in the end. The chain links TRBV10-1 to TRBJ2-3; D is ambiguous. CDR1 is WNHNN, CDR2 SYGVQD, per germline (reference sequence). The CDR3 contains 13 residues. Incomplete CDR3 DNA: TGCGCCAGCATTCGACTGTACCAAGAGACG. It translates to CASIRLYQET. Given in full, the CDR3 is CASIRLYQETQYF.

A word on this clone: The read finishes 3 residues shy of the CDR3 end, and the germline J gene is used to complete it. This rearrangement joins TRBV11-2 to TRBJ1-2, with a weak D call TRBD1 (5 bases). V lost 2 bases and J lost 7, with 17 bases in between. This CDR3 has 15 residues. CDR1 SGHAT and CDR2 FQNNGV come from the germline V gene. CDR3 DNA (partial): TGTGCCAGCAGCTTATCCCAGGGCCTAGAGACTGGC. Translating it yields CASSLSQGLETG. The whole CDR3 region reads CASSLSQGLETGYTF.